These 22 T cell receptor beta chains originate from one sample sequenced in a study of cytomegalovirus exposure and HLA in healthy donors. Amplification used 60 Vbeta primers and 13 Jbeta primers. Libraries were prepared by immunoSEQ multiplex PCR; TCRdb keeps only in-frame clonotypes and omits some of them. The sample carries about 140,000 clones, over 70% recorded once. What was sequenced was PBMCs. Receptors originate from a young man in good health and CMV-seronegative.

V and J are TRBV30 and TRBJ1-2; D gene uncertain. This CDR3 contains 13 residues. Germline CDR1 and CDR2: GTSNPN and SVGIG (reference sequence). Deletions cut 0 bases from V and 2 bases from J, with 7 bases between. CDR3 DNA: TGTGCCTGGAGTGTATTAGAGAACTATGGCTACACCTTC. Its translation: CAWSVLENYGYTF.

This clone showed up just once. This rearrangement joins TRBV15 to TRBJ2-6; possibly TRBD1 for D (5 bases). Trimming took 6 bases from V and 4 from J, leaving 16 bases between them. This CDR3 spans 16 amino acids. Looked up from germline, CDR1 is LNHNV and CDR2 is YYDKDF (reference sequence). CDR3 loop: CATRGENRPGANVLTF. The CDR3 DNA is TGTGCCACCAGGGGTGAGAACAGGCCGGGGGCCAACGTCCTGACTTTC.

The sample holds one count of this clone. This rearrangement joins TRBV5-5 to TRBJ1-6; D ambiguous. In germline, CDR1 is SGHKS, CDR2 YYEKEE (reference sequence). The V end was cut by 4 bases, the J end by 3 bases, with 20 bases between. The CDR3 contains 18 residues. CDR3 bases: TGTGCCAGCAGCCAAGTTACGAGGGTATGGGGCTATAATTCACCCCTCCACTTT. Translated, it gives CASSQVTRVWGYNSPLHF.

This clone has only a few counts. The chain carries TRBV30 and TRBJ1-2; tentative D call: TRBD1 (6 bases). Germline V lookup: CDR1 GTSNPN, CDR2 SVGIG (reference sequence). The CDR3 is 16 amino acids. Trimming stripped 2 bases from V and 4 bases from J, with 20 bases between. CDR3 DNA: TGTGCCTGGAGTAAGCGACAGGATTTCTTGGCCTATGGCTACACCTTC. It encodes CAWSKRQDFLAYGYTF.

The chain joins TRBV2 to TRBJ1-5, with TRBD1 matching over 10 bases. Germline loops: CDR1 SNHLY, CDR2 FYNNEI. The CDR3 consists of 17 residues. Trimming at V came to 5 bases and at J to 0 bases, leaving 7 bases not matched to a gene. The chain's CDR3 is CASSSGQGFNSNQPQHF. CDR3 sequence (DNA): TGTGCCAGCAGTTCGGGACAGGGGTTTAATAGCAATCAGCCCCAGCATTTT.

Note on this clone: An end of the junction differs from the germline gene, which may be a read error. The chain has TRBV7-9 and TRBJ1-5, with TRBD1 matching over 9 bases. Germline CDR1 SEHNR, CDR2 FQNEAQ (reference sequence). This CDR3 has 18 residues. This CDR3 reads CSSSLASNRDRVAQPQHF. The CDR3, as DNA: TGTTCCAGCAGCTTAGCGTCTAATCGGGACAGGGTAGCTCAGCCCCAGCATTTT.

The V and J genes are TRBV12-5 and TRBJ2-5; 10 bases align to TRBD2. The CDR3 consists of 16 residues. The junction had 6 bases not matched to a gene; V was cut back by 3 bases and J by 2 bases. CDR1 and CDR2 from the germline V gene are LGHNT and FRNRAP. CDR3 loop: CASGLGLAERQETQYF. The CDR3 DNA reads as TGTGCTAGTGGTTTAGGACTAGCGGAACGTCAAGAGACCCAGTACTTC.

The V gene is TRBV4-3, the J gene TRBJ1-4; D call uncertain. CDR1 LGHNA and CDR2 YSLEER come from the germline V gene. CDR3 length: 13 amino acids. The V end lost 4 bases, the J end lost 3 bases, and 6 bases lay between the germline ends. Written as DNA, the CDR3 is TGCGCCAGCAGCCCCTCGGCTAATGAAAAACTGTTTTTT. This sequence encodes CASSPSANEKLFF.

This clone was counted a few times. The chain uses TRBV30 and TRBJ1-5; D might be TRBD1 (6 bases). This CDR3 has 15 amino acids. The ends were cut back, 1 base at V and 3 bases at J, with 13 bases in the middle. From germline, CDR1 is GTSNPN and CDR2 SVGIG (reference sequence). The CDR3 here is CAWSERGHLNQPQHF. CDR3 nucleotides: TGTGCCTGGAGTGAGAGGGGACACCTCAATCAGCCCCAGCATTTT.

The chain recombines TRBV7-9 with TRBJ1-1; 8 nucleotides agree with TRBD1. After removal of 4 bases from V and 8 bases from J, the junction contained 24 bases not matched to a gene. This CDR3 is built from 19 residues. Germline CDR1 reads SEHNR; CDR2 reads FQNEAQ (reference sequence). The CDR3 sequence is CASSSQSPPQTGAPREAFF. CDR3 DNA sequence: TGTGCCAGCAGCTCCCAGAGCCCGCCCCAGACAGGGGCGCCAAGGGAAGCTTTCTTT.

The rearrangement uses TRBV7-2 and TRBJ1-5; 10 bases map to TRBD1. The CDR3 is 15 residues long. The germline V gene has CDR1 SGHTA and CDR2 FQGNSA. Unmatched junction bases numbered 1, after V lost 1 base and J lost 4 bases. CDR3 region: CASSLGGQGNQPQHF. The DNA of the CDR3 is TGTGCCAGCAGCTTAGGGGGACAGGGGAATCAGCCCCAGCATTTT. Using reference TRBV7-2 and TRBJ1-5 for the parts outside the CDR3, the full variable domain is GAGVSQSPSNKVTEKGKDVELRCDPISGHTALYWYRQSLGQGLEFLIYFQGNSAPDKSGLPSDRFSAERTGGSVSTLTIQRTQQEDSAVYLCASSLGGQGNQPQHFGDGTRLSIL.

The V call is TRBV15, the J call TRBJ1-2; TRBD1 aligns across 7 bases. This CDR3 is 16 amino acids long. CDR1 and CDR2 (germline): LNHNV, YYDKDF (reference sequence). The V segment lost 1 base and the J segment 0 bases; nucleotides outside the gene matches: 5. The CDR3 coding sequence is TGTGCCACCAGCAGAGGAGCCAGGGGGACTAACTATGGCTACACCTTC. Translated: CATSRGARGTNYGYTF.

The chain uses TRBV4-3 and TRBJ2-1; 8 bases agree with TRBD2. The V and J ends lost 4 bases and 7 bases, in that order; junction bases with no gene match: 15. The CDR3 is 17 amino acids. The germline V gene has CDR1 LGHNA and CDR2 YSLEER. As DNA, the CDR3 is TGCGCCAGCAGCCTAGAACCCCGGGGGGGCCGGGGTAATGAGCAGTTCTTC. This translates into CASSLEPRGGRGNEQFF.

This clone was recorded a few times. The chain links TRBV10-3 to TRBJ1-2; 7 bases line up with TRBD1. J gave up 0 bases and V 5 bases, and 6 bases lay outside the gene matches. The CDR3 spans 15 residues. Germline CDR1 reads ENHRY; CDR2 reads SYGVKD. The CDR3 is CAISSRDRANYGYTF. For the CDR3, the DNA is TGTGCCATCAGTTCCAGGGACAGAGCTAACTATGGCTACACCTTC.

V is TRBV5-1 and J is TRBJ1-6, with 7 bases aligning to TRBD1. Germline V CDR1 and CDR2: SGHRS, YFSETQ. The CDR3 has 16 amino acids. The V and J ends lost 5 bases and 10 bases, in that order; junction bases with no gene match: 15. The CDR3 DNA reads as TGCGCCAGCAGTATAGGGACAGCGATAGTGGGATCACCCCTCCACTTT. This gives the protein CASSIGTAIVGSPLHF. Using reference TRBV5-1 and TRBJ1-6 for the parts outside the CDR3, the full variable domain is KAGVTQTPRYLIKTRGQQVTLSCSPISGHRSVSWYQQTPGQGLQFLFEYFSETQRNKGNFPGRFSGRQFSNSRSEMNVSTLELGDSALYLCASSIGTAIVGSPLHFGNGTRLTVT.

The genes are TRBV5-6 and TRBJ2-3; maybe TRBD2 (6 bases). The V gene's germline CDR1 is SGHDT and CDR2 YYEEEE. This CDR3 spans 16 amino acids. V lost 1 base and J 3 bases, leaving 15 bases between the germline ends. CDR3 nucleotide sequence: TGTGCCAGCAGCTTGCTGGCAGGAGGGCTAACAGATACGCAGTATTTT. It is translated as CASSLLAGGLTDTQYF.

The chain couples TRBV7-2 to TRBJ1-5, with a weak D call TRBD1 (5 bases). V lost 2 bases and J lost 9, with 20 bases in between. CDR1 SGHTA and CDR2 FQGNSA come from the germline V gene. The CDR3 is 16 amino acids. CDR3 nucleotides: TGTGCCAGCAGCTTAAGTCCGGTTAGGGGATTTCGGCCCCAGCATTTT. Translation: CASSLSPVRGFRPQHF.

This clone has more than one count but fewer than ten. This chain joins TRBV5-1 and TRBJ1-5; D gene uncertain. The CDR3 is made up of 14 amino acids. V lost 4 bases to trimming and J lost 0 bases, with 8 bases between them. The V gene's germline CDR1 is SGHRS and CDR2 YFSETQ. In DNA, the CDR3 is TGCGCCAGCAGCCTAACCCCTAGCAATCAGCCCCAGCATTTT. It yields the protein CASSLTPSNQPQHF. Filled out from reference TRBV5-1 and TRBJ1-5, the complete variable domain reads KAGVTQTPRYLIKTRGQQVTLSCSPISGHRSVSWYQQTPGQGLQFLFEYFSETQRNKGNFPGRFSGRQFSNSRSEMNVSTLELGDSALYLCASSLTPSNQPQHFGDGTRLSIL.

CDR3 in amino acids: CASRVQGGTEAFF. CDR3 nucleotide sequence: TGTGCCAGCAGGGTACAGGGGGGCACTGAAGCTTTCTTT. The chain recombines TRBV2 with TRBJ1-1; 8 positions agree with TRBD1. Germline lookup yields CDR1 SNHLY and CDR2 FYNNEI. The CDR3 is 13 residues long. J lost 4 bases, V lost 6 bases, and 4 bases had no gene match. The complete variable domain, with remaining parts taken from reference TRBV2 and TRBJ1-1, reads EPEVTQTPSHQVTQMGQEVILRCVPISNHLYFYWYRQILGQKVEFLVSFYNNEISEKSEIFDDQFSVERPDGSNFTLKIRSTKLEDSAMYFCASRVQGGTEAFFGQGTRLTVV.

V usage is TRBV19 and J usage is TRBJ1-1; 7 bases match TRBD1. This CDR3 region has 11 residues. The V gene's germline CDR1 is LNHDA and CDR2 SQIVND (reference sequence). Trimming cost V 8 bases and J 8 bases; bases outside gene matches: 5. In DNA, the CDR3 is TGTGCCAGTTTGGACAGGACCGAAGCTTTCTTT. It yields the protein CASLDRTEAFF.

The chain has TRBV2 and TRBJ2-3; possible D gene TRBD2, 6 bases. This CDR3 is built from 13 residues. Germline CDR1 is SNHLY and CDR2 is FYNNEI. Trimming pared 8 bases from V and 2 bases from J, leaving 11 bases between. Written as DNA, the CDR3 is TGTGCCAGCCTGGCGGGGAACACAGATACGCAGTATTTT. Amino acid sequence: CASLAGNTDTQYF.

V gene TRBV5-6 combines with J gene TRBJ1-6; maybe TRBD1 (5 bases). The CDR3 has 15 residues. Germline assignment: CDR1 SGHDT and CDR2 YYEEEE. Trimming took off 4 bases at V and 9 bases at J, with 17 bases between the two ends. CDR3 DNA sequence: TGTGCCAGCAGCCCGATAGACAGCCCCCCTTCACCCCTCCACTTT. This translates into CASSPIDSPPSPLHF. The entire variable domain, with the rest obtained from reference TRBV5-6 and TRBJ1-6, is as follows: DAGVTQSPTHLIKTRGQQVTLRCSPKSGHDTVSWYQQALGQGPQFIFQYYEEEERQRGNFPDRFSGHQFPNYSSELNVNALLLGDSALYLCASSPIDSPPSPLHFGNGTRLTVT.